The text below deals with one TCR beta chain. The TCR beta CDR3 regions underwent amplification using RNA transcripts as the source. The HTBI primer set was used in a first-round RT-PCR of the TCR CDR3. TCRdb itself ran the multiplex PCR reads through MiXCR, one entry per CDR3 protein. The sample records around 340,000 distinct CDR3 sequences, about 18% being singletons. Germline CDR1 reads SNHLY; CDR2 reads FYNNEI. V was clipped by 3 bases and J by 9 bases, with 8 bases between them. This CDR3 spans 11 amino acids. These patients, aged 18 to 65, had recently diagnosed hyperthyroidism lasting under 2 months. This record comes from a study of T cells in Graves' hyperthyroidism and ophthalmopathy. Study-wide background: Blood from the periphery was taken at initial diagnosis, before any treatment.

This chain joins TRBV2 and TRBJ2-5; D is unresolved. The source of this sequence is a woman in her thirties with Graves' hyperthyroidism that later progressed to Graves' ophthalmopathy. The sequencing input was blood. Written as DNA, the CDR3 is TGTGCCAGCAGTGACAGTGAAGCCCAGTACTTC. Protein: CASSDSEAQYF.